This T cell receptor beta chain was sequenced during a study of blood T cell repertoires in COVID-19. On the study more broadly: Researchers got acute and convalescent COVID-19 samples from the United States, Italy and Spain. The cDNA or gDNA used as material had been derived from T cells, B-cell-depleted T cells, or PBMCs.

Method: immunoSEQ multiplex PCR; TCRdb's copy keeps in-frame clones and lacks some. This repertoire shows more than 85,000 clones, roughly 87% found once; its top ten account for approximately 2%. Germline lookup yields CDR1 DFQATT and CDR2 SNEGSKA (reference sequence). This CDR3 is 14 amino acids long. V shed 3 bases and J shed 8 bases, with 16 bases lying between them. The V and J genes are TRBV20-1 and TRBJ1-4; D gene ambiguous. Sequenced sample: peripheral blood. The sequence was obtained from a man aged 45-65 years with active COVID-19. The DNA for the CDR3 is TGCAGTGCTAGTGAGGGCATCGCCCCGGAAAAACTGTTTTTT. Protein product: CSASEGIAPEKLFF.